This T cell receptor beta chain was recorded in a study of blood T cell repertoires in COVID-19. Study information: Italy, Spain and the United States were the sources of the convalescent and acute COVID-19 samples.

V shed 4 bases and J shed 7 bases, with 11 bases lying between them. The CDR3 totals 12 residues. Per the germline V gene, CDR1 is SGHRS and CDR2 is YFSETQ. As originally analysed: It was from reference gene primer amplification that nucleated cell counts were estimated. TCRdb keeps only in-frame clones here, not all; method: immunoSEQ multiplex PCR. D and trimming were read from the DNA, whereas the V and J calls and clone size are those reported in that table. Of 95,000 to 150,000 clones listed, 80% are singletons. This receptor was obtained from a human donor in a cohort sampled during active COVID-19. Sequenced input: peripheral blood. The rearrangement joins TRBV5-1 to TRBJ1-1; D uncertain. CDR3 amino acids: CASSLGGVEAFF. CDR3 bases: TGCGCCAGCAGCCTTGGCGGAGTTGAAGCTTTCTTT.